The rows below give T cell receptor beta chains drawn from one sample of a study of spatial heterogeneity in lung cancer. TCRdb reprocessed the 5' RACE reads with MiXCR, giving one entry per CDR3 protein. The table lists around 75,000 distinct CDR3 sequences, 13% of them singletons, with 7.2% in the top ten. Sequenced material: PBMCs, taken at surgery. These receptors came from a male donor with early-stage non-small cell lung cancer. CDR3s include the opening cysteine and the closing phenylalanine or tryptophan. D genes are given only for firm matches. Expanded clones get a size class; other rows say once, few or many, or leave the size out.

j_gene,abundance,v_gene,d_gene,CDR3aa,CDR3nt
TRBJ2-4,few,TRBV11-2,-,CASSPSEGTEYF,TGTGCCAGCAGTCCAAGTGAGGGAACGGAGTACTTC
TRBJ1-6,-,TRBV15,-,CATSIFTPLHF,TGTGCCACCAGCATATTTACCCCCCTCCACTTT
TRBJ2-7,few,TRBV7-9,-,CASSSGRAGSYEQYF,TGTGCCAGCAGTTCCGGACGGGCGGGCTCCTACGAGCAGTACTTC
TRBJ2-2,many,TRBV4-2,TRBD2,CASSQGLAGGPGAGELFF,TGTGCCAGCAGCCAAGGGCTAGCGGGAGGGCCGGGCGCCGGGGAGCTGTTTTTT
TRBJ2-7,many,TRBV6-5,TRBD2,CASSYLTSGPSYEQYF,TGTGCCAGCAGTTACTTGACTAGCGGACCTTCCTACGAGCAGTACTTC
TRBJ2-1,few,TRBV7-9,TRBD2,CASSPFRAGASDEQFF,TGTGCCAGCAGCCCATTCCGAGCGGGAGCGTCGGATGAGCAGTTCTTC
TRBJ2-7,few,TRBV2,-,CASRAQGNSPYEQYF,TGTGCCAGCAGAGCCCAGGGTAATTCCCCCTACGAGCAGTACTTC
TRBJ2-1,-,TRBV9,-,CASSVGDSRLDEQFF,TGTGCCAGCAGCGTAGGGGACTCCCGGTTAGATGAGCAGTTCTTC
TRBJ1-5,many,TRBV29-1,-,CSSPLEDQPQHF,TGCAGCTCCCCTTTGGAGGATCAGCCCCAGCATTTT
TRBJ1-1,few,TRBV28,-,CASSRSLMGGQAFF,TGTGCCAGCAGTCGGTCGCTTATGGGGGGTCAAGCTTTCTTT
TRBJ1-6,-,TRBV6-2/TRBV6-3,-,CAISTGSSYNSPLHF,TGTGCCATCTCGACAGGCAGCTCCTATAATTCACCCCTCCACTTT
TRBJ2-3,-,TRBV20-1,-,CSARGPADTQYF,TGCAGTGCTAGAGGACCGGCCGATACGCAGTATTTT
TRBJ2-1,many,TRBV7-2,-,CASSSRHNEQFF,TGTGCCAGCAGCTCCCGGCACAATGAGCAGTTCTTC
TRBJ1-2,-,TRBV7-8,-,CTSSPGPNLYGYTF,TGTACCAGCAGCCCCGGACCCAACCTCTATGGCTACACCTTC
TRBJ2-7,-,TRBV3-1,-,CASRQDPSGGTYEQYF,TGTGCCAGCAGGCAAGATCCCAGCGGTGGAACCTACGAGCAGTACTTC
TRBJ1-1,-,TRBV7-3,-,CASSLGLDRTEAFF,TGTGCCAGCAGCCTCGGACTCGACCGCACTGAAGCTTTCTTT
TRBJ2-3,few,TRBV15,TRBD1,CATEQGARTDTQYF,TGTGCCACAGAACAGGGGGCTAGAACAGATACGCAGTATTTT
TRBJ2-3,-,TRBV20-1,TRBD1,CSAQTGTGATDTQYF,TGCAGTGCCCAGACCGGGACAGGGGCGACAGATACGCAGTATTTT
TRBJ2-2,few,TRBV7-2,-,CASSLSSAVTGELFF,TGTGCCAGCAGCTTATCCAGCGCCGTCACCGGGGAGCTGTTTTTT
TRBJ1-1,many,TRBV5-1,-,CASSAGWGEAFF,TGCGCCAGCAGCGCGGGATGGGGTGAAGCTTTCTTT
TRBJ1-1,-,TRBV6-5,-,CASSSPFLGNTEAFF,TGTGCCAGCAGTTCCCCTTTTCTTGGGAACACTGAAGCTTTCTTT
TRBJ1-1,few,TRBV7-9,-,CASSLEGRGTEAFF,TGTGCCAGCAGCTTGGAGGGCCGGGGCACTGAAGCTTTCTTT
TRBJ1-5,few,TRBV4-3,TRBD1,CASSHSWPGQGNQPQHF,TGCGCCAGCAGCCACTCCTGGCCGGGACAGGGCAATCAGCCCCAGCATTTT
TRBJ1-5,few,TRBV20-1,-,CSARKGPDQPQHF,TGCAGTGCTAGGAAGGGACCCGATCAGCCCCAGCATTTT
TRBJ1-1,-,TRBV5-1,-,CASSSMDWGTEAFF,TGCGCCAGCAGCTCCATGGACTGGGGCACTGAAGCTTTCTTT
TRBJ1-6,few,TRBV28,TRBD1,CASSLAGQAVGSPLHF,TGTGCCAGCAGTTTGGCTGGACAGGCGGTAGGGTCACCCCTCCACTTT
TRBJ1-2,-,TRBV3-1,-,CASSQVVAGLNGYTF,TGTGCCAGCAGCCAAGTGGTAGCGGGACTTAATGGCTACACCTTC
TRBJ1-3,few,TRBV7-9,-,CASSLIRGLGAGNTIYF,TGTGCCAGCAGCTTAATTAGGGGACTCGGAGCTGGAAACACCATATATTTT
TRBJ1-2,many,TRBV7-9,-,CASSLQGLKGYTF,TGTGCCAGCAGCTTACAGGGGCTCAAGGGCTACACCTTC
TRBJ1-2,few,TRBV5-1,TRBD1,CASSSGTASYDYGYTF,TGCGCCAGCAGCTCCGGGACAGCCAGTTATGACTATGGCTACACCTTC
TRBJ2-2,-,TRBV6-1,TRBD1,CASQDRGANTGELFF,TGTGCCAGCCAAGACAGGGGAGCGAACACCGGGGAGCTGTTTTTT
TRBJ2-1,few,TRBV27,-,CASSLFRLGGNEQFF,TGTGCCAGCAGTTTGTTTCGACTAGGGGGCAATGAGCAGTTCTTC
TRBJ2-3,-,TRBV10-3,TRBD2,CAIRIAGGFSTDTQYF,TGTGCCATCAGGATAGCGGGAGGTTTTAGCACAGATACGCAGTATTTT
TRBJ1-6,-,TRBV25-1,-,CASRTTGGNSPLHF,TGTGCCAGCAGGACGACAGGAGGGAATTCACCCCTCCACTTT
TRBJ1-3,many,TRBV18,-,CASSPLHTSSGNTIYF,TGTGCCAGCTCACCACTCCACACGAGCTCTGGAAACACCATATATTTT
TRBJ2-7,-,TRBV20-1,TRBD2,CSARLAGGAYEQYF,TGCAGTGCTAGACTAGCGGGAGGCGCCTACGAGCAGTACTTC
TRBJ2-2,few,TRBV7-8,-,CASSLVGMAGELFF,TGTGCCAGCAGCTTAGTTGGTATGGCCGGGGAGCTGTTTTTT
TRBJ2-1,-,TRBV11-2,TRBD2,CASSLSPYRTSGNNEQFF,TGTGCCAGCAGCTTAAGCCCATATCGGACTAGCGGCAACAATGAGCAGTTCTTC
TRBJ1-6,few,TRBV7-9,-,CASSEQGMVSPLHF,TGTGCCAGCAGCGAACAGGGTATGGTCTCACCCCTCCACTTT
TRBJ2-3,few,TRBV7-2,TRBD1,CASSPRTGFSTDTQYF,TGTGCCAGCAGCCCCCGGACAGGGTTTAGCACAGATACGCAGTATTTT
TRBJ1-1,few,TRBV27,-,CASSLSGVGNTEAFF,TGTGCCAGCAGTTTATCGGGGGTCGGCAACACTGAAGCTTTCTTT
TRBJ1-1,many,TRBV29-1,-,CSVLGAGGTEAFF,TGCAGCGTTCTTGGGGCAGGCGGCACTGAAGCTTTCTTT
TRBJ1-5,few,TRBV4-2,-,CASSQDLGDQPQHF,TGTGCCAGCAGCCAAGATCTTGGGGATCAGCCCCAGCATTTT
TRBJ2-3,-,TRBV2,-,CASRWDSTDTQYF,TGTGCCAGCAGGTGGGACAGCACAGATACGCAGTATTTT
TRBJ2-1,few,TRBV9,TRBD2,CASSFSGSSYNEQFF,TGTGCCAGCAGCTTTAGCGGGTCCTCCTACAATGAGCAGTTCTTC
TRBJ1-1,few,TRBV5-1,TRBD1,CASRYTGGEMNTEAFF,TGCGCCAGCAGATATACAGGGGGAGAAATGAACACTGAAGCTTTCTTT
TRBJ2-5,few,TRBV7-2,-,CASSPPGTGKETQYF,TGTGCCAGCAGCCCACCCGGGACTGGAAAAGAGACCCAGTACTTC
TRBJ2-7,-,TRBV6-2/TRBV6-3,TRBD1,CASTDRVAYEQYF,TGTGCCAGCACCGACAGGGTCGCCTACGAGCAGTACTTC
TRBJ1-5,few,TRBV6-1,-,CASRGTNNQPQHF,TGTGCCAGCCGGGGGACAAACAATCAGCCCCAGCATTTT
TRBJ1-1,few,TRBV7-9,-,CASSFRENTEAFF,TGTGCCAGCAGCTTTCGGGAGAACACTGAAGCTTTCTTT
TRBJ1-1,-,TRBV5-8,-,CASSLVPAVGTEAFF,TGTGCCAGCAGCTTGGTGCCCGCCGTAGGCACTGAAGCTTTCTTT
TRBJ1-1,-,TRBV24-1,-,CATSDRGVTEAFF,TGTGCCACCAGTGACAGAGGGGTTACTGAAGCTTTCTTT
TRBJ2-3,many,TRBV9,-,CASSVVGGGTDTQYF,TGTGCCAGCAGCGTAGTAGGGGGAGGGACAGATACGCAGTATTTT
TRBJ1-6,-,TRBV21-1,-,CASSTDSFGSPLHF,TGTGCCAGCAGCACCGACAGCTTCGGTTCACCCCTCCACTTT
TRBJ2-5,many,TRBV29-1,TRBD1,CSIRQGAGETQYF,TGCAGCATTCGACAGGGGGCCGGAGAGACCCAGTACTTC
TRBJ2-7,-,TRBV4-2,-,CASSQESSGYEQYF,TGTGCCAGCAGCCAAGAAAGTAGCGGATACGAGCAGTACTTC